These 18 T cell receptor beta chains share one sample of origin, sequenced in a study of T cells in Graves' hyperthyroidism and ophthalmopathy. TCR beta CDR3 sequences were amplified from RNA transcripts. Initially, a first-round RT-PCR of the TCR CDR3 employed the HTBI primer set. From the multiplex PCR reads, TCRdb called clonotypes with MiXCR, one entry per CDR3 protein. The sample has about 520,000 distinct CDR3 sequences, approximately 25% seen once; the top ten hold about 11%. Input material: blood. These receptors were taken from a woman younger than 45 with Graves' ophthalmopathy.

The CDR3 here is CASSPGQGVVETQYF. The CDR3 DNA sequence: TGTGCCAGCAGCCCCGGACAGGGGGTAGTAGAGACCCAGTACTTC. This chain joins TRBV7-9 and TRBJ2-5; the match to TRBD1 covers 10 bases. CDR3 length: 15 residues. Germline CDR1 SEHNR, CDR2 FQNEAQ (reference sequence). Trimming cost V 5 bases and J 4 bases; bases outside gene matches: 7.

This clonotype was found many times. The V and J genes are TRBV19 and TRBJ1-1; D gene unclear. Per germline, CDR1 LNHDA and CDR2 SQIVND (reference sequence). The CDR3 consists of 12 residues. V was clipped by 9 bases and J by 4 bases, with 12 bases between them. In DNA form, the CDR3 reads TGTGCCAGCCGTCGGGAGGTCACTGAAGCTTTCTTT. Protein: CASRREVTEAFF.

This clonotype was recorded many times. This chain joins TRBV24-1 and TRBJ1-5; TRBD1 agrees at 7 bases. The ends lost 9 bases at V and 4 bases at J; junction bases unmatched: 8. The CDR3 has 14 amino acids. CDR1 KGHDR and CDR2 SFDVKD come from the germline V gene. CDR3 residues: CATGGPGGNQPQHF. In nucleotides, the CDR3 is TGTGCCACCGGCGGACCAGGGGGAAATCAGCCCCAGCATTTT.

In this sample, this clonotype turned up a few times. The chain links TRBV28 to TRBJ2-7; D remains unclear. The CDR3 is 13 amino acids. V was pared by 6 bases and J by 4 bases, with 13 bases between. Germline V gene data show CDR1 as MDHEN and CDR2 as SYDVKM. The chain's CDR3 is CASRPPDRYEQYF. In DNA form, the CDR3 reads TGTGCCAGCAGACCCCCAGACCGGTACGAGCAGTACTTC.

This clonotype was seen repeatedly, ten times or more. The chain is built from TRBV15 and TRBJ1-5; no firm D call. V lost 5 bases to trimming and J lost 3 bases, with 11 bases between them. The germline V gene has CDR1 LNHNV and CDR2 YYDKDF (reference sequence). The CDR3 is made up of 14 amino acids. For the CDR3, the DNA is TGTGCCACCAGCCTCGGACGGCACAATCAGCCCCAGCATTTT. Translating gives CATSLGRHNQPQHF.

The chain uses TRBV6-5 and TRBJ1-1; D is possibly TRBD1 (5 bases). The CDR3 has 15 amino acids. The germline CDR1 and CDR2 sequences are MNHEY and SVGAGI. V was trimmed by 4 bases and J by 0 bases, leaving 12 bases between them. CDR3 DNA: TGTGCCAGCAGTTCGGCAGGGCCCCTGAACACTGAAGCTTTCTTT. This sequence encodes CASSSAGPLNTEAFF.

The sample holds many counts of this clonotype. This chain joins TRBV5-1 and TRBJ1-2, with 9 bases identical to TRBD1. Trimming took 4 bases from V and 6 from J; bases not matched to a gene: 10. CDR3 length equals 15 residues. Germline-derived CDR1 and CDR2 are SGHRS and YFSETQ. CDR3: CASSISTGGRHGYTF. CDR3 coding DNA: TGCGCCAGCAGCATAAGTACAGGGGGCAGGCATGGCTACACCTTC.

V is TRBV11-2 and J is TRBJ2-7; D is perhaps TRBD2 (6 bases). The V gene's germline CDR1 is SGHAT and CDR2 FQNNGV. Trimming took off 4 bases at V and 6 bases at J, with 16 bases between the two ends. The CDR3 consists of 14 residues. CDR3 nucleotide sequence: TGTGCCAGCAGCTCAGGAGGGGCCAATGGCGAGCAGTACTTC. It encodes CASSSGGANGEQYF. The complete variable domain, with remaining parts taken from reference TRBV11-2 and TRBJ2-7, reads EAGVAQSPRYKIIEKRQSVAFWCNPISGHATLYWYQQILGQGPKLLIQFQNNGVVDDSQLPKDRFSAERLKGVDSTLKIQPAKLEDSAVYLCASSSGGANGEQYFGPGTRLTVT.

This clonotype has just a few counts. J is TRBJ1-2 and V is TRBV6-1; tentatively, D is TRBD1 (5 bases). Deletions cut 3 bases from V and 4 bases from J, with 15 bases between. CDR3 length: 15 amino acids. The germline V gene encodes CDR1 MNHNS and CDR2 SASEGT. The CDR3 region is CASSEGPGQLYGYTF. As DNA, the CDR3 is TGTGCCAGCAGTGAGGGACCCGGGCAGCTCTATGGCTACACCTTC.

CDR3 sequence reads: CSAPPPGQGAYEQYF. CDR3 DNA sequence: TGCAGTGCCCCCCCCCCCGGACAGGGGGCCTACGAGCAGTACTTC. The gene calls are TRBV20-1 and TRBJ2-7; 10 bases line up with TRBD1. The length of the CDR3 is 15 residues. Per germline, CDR1 DFQATT and CDR2 SNEGSKA (reference sequence). V was pared by 6 bases and J by 2 bases, with 10 bases of the junction left unmatched.

This clonotype appeared many times. This chain connects TRBV10-3 to TRBJ1-2; D possibly corresponds to TRBD1 (5 bases). Germline loops: CDR1 ENHRY, CDR2 SYGVKD. V was pared by 7 bases and J by 4 bases, with 13 bases between. The CDR3 is 13 amino acids. The DNA of the CDR3 is TGTGCCATCACCGACCGGGACGGCTATGGCTACACCTTC. Translated: CAITDRDGYGYTF.

This clonotype was seen many times. This chain links TRBV6-1 with TRBJ2-2; D unresolved. Between the trimmed V and J ends, which lost 5 bases and 3 bases, there was a span of 10 bases. Germline V CDR1 and CDR2: MNHNS, SASEGT. This CDR3 is built from 14 residues. Here the CDR3 DNA reads TGTGCCAGCAGTCCTGGGATCGACACCGGGGAGCTGTTTTTT. It codes for CASSPGIDTGELFF.

With respect to this clonotype: A clone one base away is much larger, so this may be a read error. The chain has TRBV29-1 and TRBJ2-2, with D perhaps being TRBD1 or TRBD2 (5 bases each). The CDR3 consists of 11 residues. Germline V gives CDR1 SQVTM, CDR2 ANQGSEA. Written as DNA, the CDR3 is TGCAGCGGACAGTTAACCGGGGAGCTGTGTTTT. As protein: CSGQLTGELCF.

This clonotype was seen repeatedly, ten times or more. The V and J genes are TRBV6-2 or TRBV6-3 and TRBJ2-5, with 14 bases fitting TRBD2. This CDR3 has 16 amino acids. Germline-derived CDR1 and CDR2 are MNHEY and SVGEGT. V trimming: 2 bases; J trimming: 3 bases; junction bases outside the gene matches: 2. The CDR3 coding sequence is TGTGCCAGCAGTTACGGGACTAGCGGGGGAAAAGAGACCCAGTACTTC. Its protein is CASSYGTSGGKETQYF.

This clonotype has just a few counts. The CDR3 sequence: CASSLEGKGTEAFF. The DNA for the CDR3 is TGTGCCAGCAGCTTAGAGGGTAAGGGCACTGAAGCTTTCTTT. The genes are TRBV11-2 and TRBJ1-1; D not resolved. The CDR3 has 14 amino acids. CDR1 SGHAT and CDR2 FQNNGV come from the germline V gene. The germline V and J ends were trimmed by 0 bases and 4 bases, with 9 bases remaining between them. Complete variable domain (other parts from reference TRBV11-2 and TRBJ1-1): EAGVAQSPRYKIIEKRQSVAFWCNPISGHATLYWYQQILGQGPKLLIQFQNNGVVDDSQLPKDRFSAERLKGVDSTLKIQPAKLEDSAVYLCASSLEGKGTEAFFGQGTRLTVV.

This clonotype was recorded at least ten times. The chain carries TRBV11-2 and TRBJ2-7, with D possibly being TRBD2 (5 bases). The CDR3 covers 17 residues. Germline V gene lookup returns CDR1 SGHAT and CDR2 FQNNGV. Trimming stripped 1 base from V and 2 bases from J, with 18 bases between. The CDR3 sequence is CASSLVIVRGATYEQYF. In DNA form, the CDR3 reads TGTGCCAGCAGCTTAGTAATTGTCCGGGGTGCAACCTACGAGCAGTACTTC.

The chain has TRBV5-1 and TRBJ1-1, with 7 nucleotides matching TRBD1. The junction had 9 bases not matched to a gene; V was cut back by 4 bases and J by 9 bases. Looked up from germline, CDR1 is SGHRS and CDR2 is YFSETQ. The length of the CDR3 is 13 residues. In DNA form, the CDR3 reads TGCGCCAGCAGCCCCGGAAGGGGGCTCCAAGCTTTCTTT. This codes for CASSPGRGLQAFF.

This clonotype was seen many times. The chain uses TRBV12-3 or TRBV12-4 and TRBJ1-5, with 10 bases identical to TRBD1. The junction had 4 bases not matched to a gene; V was cut back by 1 base and J by 4 bases. This CDR3 spans 16 amino acids. The CDR3: CASSLGRTGGNQPQHF. In DNA form, the CDR3 reads TGTGCCAGCAGTTTAGGTCGGACAGGGGGTAATCAGCCCCAGCATTTT.